The source of this T cell receptor (beta chain) is a study of early T cells in non-severe SARS-CoV-2 infection. In the study overall: The study sequenced bulk RNA from unsorted whole blood, with chains unpaired. Notes on the study in general: Using VDJdb, the matching emphasized anti-spike CD8 responses while missing private and CD4 specificities.

The protocol attached unique molecular identifiers to individual cDNA molecules. Each CDR3 protein is one row after TCRdb ran MiXCR on the 5' RACE reads. The sample consists of tens of thousands of distinct CDR3 sequences, 13% of them appearing once. On this clonotype itself: Its antigen is currently unknown.

The trim removed 0 bases at V and 2 bases at J, leaving 3 bases unmatched. Germline assignment: CDR1 MNHEY and CDR2 SVGAGI. The CDR3 spans 15 residues. The sequenced sample was whole blood. The TCR was taken from an adult who was a healthcare worker with PCR-confirmed SARS-CoV-2 infection or an uninfected control (not recorded which). J is TRBJ2-7 and V is TRBV6-5; TRBD2 agrees at 8 bases. The CDR3 here is CASSYSRAGAYEQYF. CDR3 coding DNA: TGTGCCAGCAGTTACTCCAGAGCGGGGGCCTACGAGCAGTACTTC.